This record covers a single T cell receptor beta chain. The target antigen is unknown. This CDR3 comprises 20 residues. The authors amplified TCR beta CDR3 regions, and they did so from RNA transcripts for repertoire sequencing. HTBI primers primed a first-round RT-PCR, and a second-round multiplex PCR followed. TCRdb itself ran the multiplex PCR reads through MiXCR, one entry per CDR3 protein. The sample contains some 170,000 distinct CDR3 sequences, 35% to 45% of which appear only once. The study enrolled ophthalmopathy donors with moderate-to-severe activity, CAS ≥3, NOSPECS ≥4 and duration under 3 months. Ineligible for inclusion were patients with other autoimmune diseases, uncontrolled infections, pregnancy or lactation. Clinicians diagnosed using symptoms, serum thyroxine, TRAb, thyroid ultrasound and orbital computed tomography. These data originate in a study of Graves' ophthalmopathy and Graves' hyperthyroidism. Whole-study findings and limits: The authors also found most expanded thyroid clonotypes above 0.001 frequency in blood.

The specimen was peripheral blood. This clonotype was sampled from a young man with Graves' ophthalmopathy. The rearrangement links TRBV21-1 to TRBJ2-6; TRBD1 reflects the table's D call only, with no check against the DNA. TRBV21-1 is recorded as a pseudogene. The CDR3 loop reads CASSKRVTQGHNSGANVLTF. The CDR3 bases are TGTGCCAGCAGCAAACGCGTCACTCAAGGACACAACTCTGGGGCCAACGTCCTGACTTTC.